The rows below give T cell receptor beta chains drawn from one sample of a study of regulatory T cells in long-lasting Graves disease. MiXCR, run by TCRdb on the multiplex PCR reads, gives a single entry per CDR3 protein. The sample holds about 370,000 distinct CDR3 sequences, about 16% seen once. The source material was peripheral blood mononuclear cells (PBMCs), sampled at new diagnosis, from a patient treated with antithyroid drugs. Receptors were obtained from a female donor with Graves disease. Both conserved end residues are part of each CDR3. D genes are given only for firm matches. A clone size is listed for some rows: how often the clone was seen (once, few, many), or a class if it is expanded.

cdr3_length: 13
j_call: TRBJ2-7
v_call: TRBV6-2/TRBV6-3
d_call: NA
clone_size: NA
cdr3_aa: CASSEEDMSWQYF
cdr3_nt: TGTGCCAGCAGTGAAGAGGACATGTCCTGGCAGTACTTC

cdr3_length: 15
j_call: TRBJ2-1
v_call: TRBV12-3/TRBV12-4
d_call: NA
clone_size: NA
cdr3_aa: CASSYSKVLFREQFF
cdr3_nt: TGTGCCAGCAGTTACTCGAAGGTTCTTTTTAGGGAGCAGTTCTTC

cdr3_length: 15
j_call: TRBJ1-1
v_call: TRBV12-3/TRBV12-4
d_call: TRBD1
clone_size: many
cdr3_aa: CASITPGQGNTEAFF
cdr3_nt: TGTGCCAGCATTACCCCAGGACAGGGGAACACTGAAGCTTTCTTT

cdr3_length: 15
j_call: TRBJ1-1
v_call: TRBV27
d_call: TRBD1
clone_size: many
cdr3_aa: CASSFSRQGSTEAFF
cdr3_nt: TGTGCCAGCAGTTTTAGCAGACAGGGGAGCACTGAAGCTTTCTTT

cdr3_length: 14
j_call: TRBJ1-1
v_call: TRBV6-2/TRBV6-3
d_call: TRBD1
clone_size: NA
cdr3_aa: CASRHYGTGGEAFF
cdr3_nt: TGTGCCAGCAGACATTATGGGACAGGGGGGGAAGCTTTCTTT

cdr3_length: 13
j_call: TRBJ1-1
v_call: TRBV3-1
d_call: NA
clone_size: many
cdr3_aa: CASSPSVATEAFF
cdr3_nt: TGTGCCAGCAGCCCCTCGGTGGCCACTGAAGCTTTCTTT

cdr3_length: 15
j_call: TRBJ2-5
v_call: TRBV7-9
d_call: NA
clone_size: many
cdr3_aa: CASSLPGLVQETQYF
cdr3_nt: TGTGCCAGCAGCCTACCGGGCCTTGTACAAGAGACCCAGTACTTC

cdr3_length: 15
j_call: TRBJ2-1
v_call: TRBV9
d_call: NA
clone_size: many
cdr3_aa: CASSVSTSPYNEQFF
cdr3_nt: TGTGCCAGCAGCGTCTCAACTAGCCCTTACAATGAGCAGTTCTTC

cdr3_length: 18
j_call: TRBJ2-5
v_call: TRBV11-1
d_call: NA
clone_size: many
cdr3_aa: CASSLGGSRGYSQETQYF
cdr3_nt: TGTGCCAGCAGCTTAGGGGGGTCCAGGGGATACTCCCAAGAGACCCAGTACTTC

cdr3_length: 12
j_call: TRBJ2-3
v_call: TRBV19
d_call: NA
clone_size: NA
cdr3_aa: CASSIDEDTQYF
cdr3_nt: TGTGCCAGTAGTATAGATGAGGATACGCAGTATTTT

cdr3_length: 15
j_call: TRBJ2-4
v_call: TRBV30
d_call: NA
clone_size: many
cdr3_aa: CAWSGQGQIKNIQYF
cdr3_nt: TGTGCCTGGAGTGGCCAAGGGCAGATAAAAAACATTCAGTACTTC

cdr3_length: 14
j_call: TRBJ1-1
v_call: TRBV12-3/TRBV12-4
d_call: NA
clone_size: many
cdr3_aa: CASSALTGNTEAFF
cdr3_nt: TGTGCCAGCAGTGCCTTAACGGGGAACACTGAAGCTTTCTTT

cdr3_length: 11
j_call: TRBJ1-2
v_call: TRBV29-1
d_call: NA
clone_size: many
cdr3_aa: CSVEDLAGYTF
cdr3_nt: TGCAGCGTTGAAGATCTGGCAGGCTACACCTTC

cdr3_length: 16
j_call: TRBJ1-6
v_call: TRBV10-3
d_call: TRBD1
clone_size: many
cdr3_aa: CAIRPEGQNYNSPLHF
cdr3_nt: TGTGCCATCAGACCCGAGGGACAGAACTATAATTCACCCCTCCACTTT

cdr3_length: 15
j_call: TRBJ2-3
v_call: TRBV18
d_call: TRBD2
clone_size: NA
cdr3_aa: CASSPLAAFTDTQYF
cdr3_nt: TGTGCCAGCTCACCTCTAGCGGCCTTCACAGATACGCAGTATTTT

cdr3_length: 13
j_call: TRBJ2-7
v_call: TRBV7-9
d_call: NA
clone_size: NA
cdr3_aa: CASSSGTFYEQYF
cdr3_nt: TGTGCCAGCAGCTCCGGGACCTTTTACGAGCAGTACTTC

cdr3_length: 13
j_call: TRBJ2-1
v_call: TRBV6-9
d_call: NA
clone_size: NA
cdr3_aa: CASSYGRDNEQFF
cdr3_nt: TGTGCCAGCAGTTACGGCAGAGACAATGAGCAGTTCTTC

cdr3_length: 14
j_call: TRBJ2-1
v_call: TRBV2
d_call: NA
clone_size: many
cdr3_aa: CASSVRTIDNEQFF
cdr3_nt: TGTGCCAGCAGTGTTAGGACTATCGACAATGAGCAGTTCTTC

cdr3_length: 14
j_call: TRBJ2-7
v_call: TRBV20-1
d_call: NA
clone_size: many
cdr3_aa: CSARDGTVPYEQYF
cdr3_nt: TGCAGTGCTAGAGATGGGACGGTGCCCTACGAGCAGTACTTC

cdr3_length: 15
j_call: TRBJ2-1
v_call: TRBV12-3/TRBV12-4
d_call: NA
clone_size: few
cdr3_aa: CASSLDRAPYNEQFF
cdr3_nt: TGTGCCAGCAGTTTAGACAGGGCGCCCTACAATGAGCAGTTCTTC

cdr3_length: 13
j_call: TRBJ2-3
v_call: TRBV6-2/TRBV6-3
d_call: NA
clone_size: NA
cdr3_aa: CASRLDYTDTQYF
cdr3_nt: TGTGCCAGCCGACTCGACTACACAGATACGCAGTATTTT

cdr3_length: 14
j_call: TRBJ1-5
v_call: TRBV6-2/TRBV6-3
d_call: NA
clone_size: few
cdr3_aa: CASSYGAGIQPQHF
cdr3_nt: TGTGCCAGCAGTTACGGGGCAGGGATTCAGCCCCAGCATTTT

cdr3_length: 13
j_call: TRBJ1-1
v_call: TRBV12-3/TRBV12-4
d_call: NA
clone_size: many
cdr3_aa: CASSTKLLGEAFF
cdr3_nt: TGTGCCAGCAGCACAAAGCTTTTAGGAGAAGCTTTCTTT

cdr3_length: 12
j_call: TRBJ2-5
v_call: TRBV11-2
d_call: NA
clone_size: many
cdr3_aa: CASRPTQETQYF
cdr3_nt: TGTGCCAGCAGACCGACCCAAGAGACCCAGTACTTC

cdr3_length: 17
j_call: TRBJ1-5
v_call: TRBV19
d_call: TRBD1
clone_size: NA
cdr3_aa: CASKDRGALIRNQPQHF
cdr3_nt: TGTGCCAGTAAAGACAGGGGCGCCTTGATCCGCAATCAGCCCCAGCATTTT

cdr3_length: 16
j_call: TRBJ2-3
v_call: TRBV15
d_call: TRBD1
clone_size: NA
cdr3_aa: CATSSVDRGRVDTQYF
cdr3_nt: TGTGCCACCAGCAGCGTCGACAGGGGGCGGGTAGATACGCAGTATTTT

cdr3_length: 15
j_call: TRBJ2-2
v_call: TRBV10-3
d_call: TRBD1
clone_size: many
cdr3_aa: CAISEPGQGIGELFF
cdr3_nt: TGTGCCATCAGTGAGCCGGGACAGGGGATCGGGGAGCTGTTTTTT

cdr3_length: 14
j_call: TRBJ1-1
v_call: TRBV5-1
d_call: NA
clone_size: many
cdr3_aa: CASSLAQLNTEAFF
cdr3_nt: TGCGCCAGCAGCTTGGCCCAGTTGAACACTGAAGCTTTCTTT

cdr3_length: 14
j_call: TRBJ1-2
v_call: TRBV6-2/TRBV6-3
d_call: TRBD1
clone_size: few
cdr3_aa: CANSYRQGPYGYTF
cdr3_nt: TGTGCCAACAGTTACCGACAGGGACCCTATGGCTACACCTTC

cdr3_length: 14
j_call: TRBJ1-3
v_call: TRBV20-1
d_call: NA
clone_size: many
cdr3_aa: CSAREGGGGNTIYF
cdr3_nt: TGCAGTGCTAGAGAAGGCGGAGGGGGAAACACCATATATTTT

cdr3_length: 14
j_call: TRBJ1-3
v_call: TRBV2
d_call: NA
clone_size: many
cdr3_aa: CASTGTTSGNTIYF
cdr3_nt: TGTGCCAGCACTGGGACGACCTCTGGAAACACCATATATTTT

cdr3_length: 19
j_call: TRBJ2-1
v_call: TRBV28
d_call: TRBD2
clone_size: many
cdr3_aa: CASSLHALGTSGTGYEQFF
cdr3_nt: TGTGCCAGCAGTTTACACGCACTTGGGACTAGCGGGACAGGTTATGAGCAGTTCTTC

cdr3_length: 15
j_call: TRBJ2-1
v_call: TRBV12-3/TRBV12-4
d_call: TRBD2
clone_size: NA
cdr3_aa: CASSYGREGDNEQFF
cdr3_nt: TGTGCCAGCAGTTACGGGCGGGAGGGCGACAATGAGCAGTTCTTC

cdr3_length: 14
j_call: TRBJ2-1
v_call: TRBV24-1
d_call: NA
clone_size: few
cdr3_aa: CATGDTQVGNEQFF
cdr3_nt: TGTGCCACCGGTGACACCCAAGTGGGCAATGAGCAGTTCTTC

cdr3_length: 15
j_call: TRBJ2-5
v_call: TRBV9
d_call: NA
clone_size: NA
cdr3_aa: CASSVDLGPQETQYF
cdr3_nt: TGTGCCAGCAGCGTAGACCTAGGGCCTCAAGAGACCCAGTACTTC

cdr3_length: 18
j_call: TRBJ2-1
v_call: TRBV6-1
d_call: TRBD2
clone_size: NA
cdr3_aa: CASRRVAGGKGSYNEQFF
cdr3_nt: TGTGCCAGCAGGCGGGTAGCGGGAGGAAAGGGTTCCTACAATGAGCAGTTCTTC

cdr3_length: 16
j_call: TRBJ1-1
v_call: TRBV6-1
d_call: TRBD1
clone_size: many
cdr3_aa: CASSTRQGAASTEAFF
cdr3_nt: TGTGCCAGCAGTACCCGACAGGGGGCTGCGAGCACTGAAGCTTTCTTT

cdr3_length: 15
j_call: TRBJ1-1
v_call: TRBV3-1
d_call: NA
clone_size: many
cdr3_aa: CASSPYRDRNTEAFF
cdr3_nt: TGTGCCAGCAGCCCCTACAGGGATCGGAACACTGAAGCTTTCTTT

cdr3_length: 15
j_call: TRBJ2-2
v_call: TRBV14
d_call: TRBD1
clone_size: once
cdr3_aa: CASSPRQGLAGELFF
cdr3_nt: TGTGCCAGCAGCCCTAGACAGGGTCTCGCCGGGGAGCTGTTTTTT

cdr3_length: 14
j_call: TRBJ2-1
v_call: TRBV7-2
d_call: NA
clone_size: many
cdr3_aa: CASSLDYRPNEQFF
cdr3_nt: TGTGCCAGCAGCCTAGACTACCGCCCCAATGAGCAGTTCTTC

cdr3_length: 14
j_call: TRBJ1-2
v_call: TRBV30
d_call: NA
clone_size: many
cdr3_aa: CAWIQRKGGSGYTF
cdr3_nt: TGTGCCTGGATCCAAAGGAAGGGGGGGTCTGGCTACACCTTC

cdr3_length: 16
j_call: TRBJ1-2
v_call: TRBV9
d_call: NA
clone_size: many
cdr3_aa: CASSAPGTKRNYGYTF
cdr3_nt: TGTGCCAGCAGCGCACCCGGGACCAAACGTAACTATGGCTACACCTTC

cdr3_length: 13
j_call: TRBJ1-1
v_call: TRBV12-3/TRBV12-4
d_call: NA
clone_size: many
cdr3_aa: CASSPFGDTEAFF
cdr3_nt: TGTGCCAGCAGCCCATTTGGGGACACTGAAGCTTTCTTT

cdr3_length: 14
j_call: TRBJ2-3
v_call: TRBV11-2
d_call: TRBD2
clone_size: many
cdr3_aa: CASSPAGVVDTQYF
cdr3_nt: TGTGCCAGCAGCCCAGCGGGAGTGGTAGATACGCAGTATTTT

cdr3_length: 12
j_call: TRBJ1-2
v_call: TRBV5-5
d_call: NA
clone_size: few
cdr3_aa: CASSPNEDGYTF
cdr3_nt: TGTGCCAGCAGCCCAAATGAGGATGGCTACACCTTC

cdr3_length: 14
j_call: TRBJ2-7
v_call: TRBV27
d_call: TRBD1
clone_size: NA
cdr3_aa: CASGHRDRGYEQYF
cdr3_nt: TGTGCCAGCGGTCACCGGGACAGGGGTTACGAGCAGTACTTC

cdr3_length: 13
j_call: TRBJ1-2
v_call: TRBV6-9
d_call: NA
clone_size: few
cdr3_aa: CASSYSDPYGYTF
cdr3_nt: TGTGCCAGCAGTTACTCAGACCCATATGGCTACACCTTC

cdr3_length: 12
j_call: TRBJ1-2
v_call: TRBV29-1
d_call: NA
clone_size: many
cdr3_aa: CSVDAGMGGYTF
cdr3_nt: TGCAGCGTTGATGCGGGAATGGGTGGCTACACCTTC

cdr3_length: 13
j_call: TRBJ1-1
v_call: TRBV25-1
d_call: NA
clone_size: many
cdr3_aa: CASSGESNTEAFF
cdr3_nt: TGTGCCAGCAGTGGGGAGTCGAACACTGAAGCTTTCTTT

cdr3_length: 17
j_call: TRBJ2-7
v_call: TRBV7-2
d_call: NA
clone_size: many
cdr3_aa: CASSLSRVRGSAYEQYF
cdr3_nt: TGTGCCAGCAGCTTGAGCCGAGTTCGAGGTTCCGCCTACGAGCAGTACTTC

cdr3_length: 17
j_call: TRBJ1-4
v_call: TRBV5-1
d_call: TRBD1
clone_size: many
cdr3_aa: CASSSTSPGQGGEKLFF
cdr3_nt: TGCGCCAGCAGCTCTACCTCCCCCGGACAGGGCGGTGAAAAACTGTTTTTT

cdr3_length: 15
j_call: TRBJ2-7
v_call: TRBV11-2
d_call: NA
clone_size: NA
cdr3_aa: CASSLRRAGLYEQYF
cdr3_nt: TGTGCCAGCAGCCTTAGGCGTGCGGGCCTCTACGAGCAGTACTTC

cdr3_length: 15
j_call: TRBJ2-3
v_call: TRBV7-9
d_call: TRBD2
clone_size: many
cdr3_aa: CASSQERGRPDTQYF
cdr3_nt: TGTGCCAGCAGCCAGGAGCGGGGTCGCCCCGATACGCAGTATTTT

cdr3_length: 11
j_call: TRBJ1-2
v_call: TRBV6-2/TRBV6-3
d_call: NA
clone_size: many
cdr3_aa: CASSYPTADTF
cdr3_nt: TGTGCCAGCAGTTACCCAACAGCGGACACCTTC

cdr3_length: 16
j_call: TRBJ2-3
v_call: TRBV9
d_call: TRBD2
clone_size: many
cdr3_aa: CASSADSGHPTDTQYF
cdr3_nt: TGTGCCAGCAGCGCTGATAGCGGGCATCCCACAGATACGCAGTATTTT

cdr3_length: 17
j_call: TRBJ2-5
v_call: TRBV7-9
d_call: NA
clone_size: many
cdr3_aa: CASTYRLPGLGGETQYF
cdr3_nt: TGTGCCAGCACTTATCGTCTACCGGGACTCGGAGGGGAGACCCAGTACTTC

cdr3_length: 16
j_call: TRBJ2-1
v_call: TRBV7-3
d_call: NA
clone_size: many
cdr3_aa: CASSLIPLALRNEQFF
cdr3_nt: TGTGCCAGCAGCTTAATTCCCCTCGCACTTAGGAATGAGCAGTTCTTC